The text below deals with one TCR beta chain. Its antigen is unknown. The data stem from a study of cytomegalovirus exposure and HLA in healthy donors. Notes on the study in general: Associated with cytomegalovirus, according to the listing, were 150 to 200 TCR beta chains.

CDR3 length: 14 amino acids. Per germline, CDR1 SGHAT and CDR2 FQDESV (reference sequence). Unmatched junction bases numbered 5, after V lost 7 bases and J lost 3 bases. Data came from immunoSEQ multiplex PCR; TCRdb stores just in-frame clones and leaves some out. The sample shows approximately 260,000 clones, 80% to 90% of them seen only once. The chain links TRBV11-1 to TRBJ2-1; 8 nucleotides agree with TRBD1. Material: PBMCs. The source is a woman aged 18-29 years in good health and CMV-seronegative. The CDR3: CASTPGGFYNEQFF. CDR3 in DNA: TGTGCCAGCACACCAGGGGGCTTCTACAATGAGCAGTTCTTC. Filled out from reference TRBV11-1 and TRBJ2-1, the complete variable domain reads EAEVAQSPRYKITEKSQAVAFWCDPISGHATLYWYRQILGQGPELLVQFQDESVVDDSQLPKDRFSAERLKGVDSTLKIQPAELGDSAMYLCASTPGGFYNEQFFGPGTRLTVL.